This T cell receptor beta chain was obtained from a study of OX40 agonist ivuxolimab in advanced cancers. The overall study: Partial responses were seen in three patients, one with hepatocellular carcinoma and two with cutaneous melanoma.

Libraries were prepared by immunoSEQ multiplex PCR; TCRdb keeps only in-frame clonotypes and omits some of them. The sample yields 75,000 to 80,000 clones, about 85% seen once. Findings of the study overall: The antigen specificity of the peripheral T cells (those that were expanded) was not determined. CD4+ and CD8+ T cells in blood underwent clonal expansion by week 6 at 0.1 to 3.0 mg/kg.

The V end was cut by 5 bases, the J end by 14 bases, with 15 bases between. The length of the CDR3 is 12 residues. Germline CDR1 and CDR2: MNHNS and SASEGT. Of note for this clone: The antigen is not known.

Source: CD4+ or CD8+ T cells sorted from blood, taken in a trial of the OX40 agonist ivuxolimab. The chain carries TRBV6-1 and TRBJ1-4, with a tentative D call TRBD1 (5 bases). The TCR sequence derives from an adult with an advanced solid tumor such as melanoma, head and neck, liver or kidney cancer. CDR3 bases: TGTGCCAGCAGTACCTGGGGGATCGGGCTGTTTTTT. Amino acids: CASSTWGIGLFF.